This passage covers 19 T cell receptor beta chains from one sample sequenced in a study of tumor-infiltrating lymphocytes in primary liver carcinoma. The template, approximately 500 ng total RNA, yielded TCR beta cDNA made with a constant-region primer. Slightly modified ARM-PCR, run as three nested multiplex PCR rounds, produced the TCR beta libraries. Forward primers for TRBV1-TRBV30 and a C-beta reverse primer served the first two PCR rounds, at approximately 10 cycles each. TCRdb reanalysed the multiplex PCR reads using MiXCR and keeps one entry per CDR3 protein. The data contain 100,000 or so distinct CDR3 sequences, around 71% of them singletons. Scientists recovered RNA and DNA together from approximately 20-30 mg of unsorted bulk tissue. Sequenced: liver tumor tissue from sampling region 2. Subset of the sample: tumor region T2, inferior pole. The receptors were gathered from a woman in her sixties with primary liver carcinoma and hepatitis B virus infection.

A word on this clonotype: One end of the junction is discordant with germline, which a read error may explain. The rearrangement uses TRBV4-1 and TRBJ1-1, with D perhaps TRBD1 (5 bases). The germline V gene encodes CDR1 MGHRA and CDR2 YSYEKL. The CDR3 length is 14 residues. CDR3 nucleotides: TGCGCCTGCAGTCCCAGGGTACGTGGCACTGAAACTTTCTTT. Translated: CACSPRVRGTETFF.

The chain is built from TRBV11-2 and TRBJ2-3; 13 positions agree with TRBD2. This CDR3 is 15 amino acids long. Germline-derived CDR1 and CDR2 are SGHAT and FQNNGV. The CDR3 is CSSSSGLAGQDTQYF. DNA for the CDR3: TGTAGCAGCAGCTCGGGACTAGCGGGACAAGATACGCAGTATTTT.

Notes on this clonotype: At one end, the junction sequence differs from germline, possibly due to a read error. The rearrangement links TRBV11-2 to TRBJ2-3, with D maybe TRBD1 (6 bases). The CDR3 runs 15 residues. Germline CDR1 reads SGHAT; CDR2 reads FQNNGV. The CDR3 is CAISSWLRDTDTHYF. The CDR3 DNA follows: TGTGCCATCAGTTCCTGGCTGAGGGACACAGATACGCACTATTTT.

The table lists this clonotype with a few counts. A much larger clone differs from this one at a single base, so this may be a read error. The rearrangement links TRBV12-3 or TRBV12-4 to TRBJ1-1; D possibly corresponds to TRBD1 (6 bases). The CDR3 is made up of 13 amino acids. The CDR3 sequence is CVSSLSQGSEAFF. In DNA, the CDR3 is TGTGTCAGCAGTTTATCACAGGGATCTGAAGCTTTCTTT.

The chain links TRBV5-6 to TRBJ2-1; no definite D call. Germline values: CDR1 SGHDT, CDR2 YYEEEE. This CDR3 comprises 13 residues. V was cut by 0 bases and J by 4 bases, with 5 bases left in between. The CDR3 loop reads CASSLGVYNEQFF. CDR3 bases: TGTGCCAGCAGCTTGGGCGTGTACAATGAGCAGTTCTTC.

Comments on this clonotype: A read error is possible here, since a much larger clone lies one base away. This chain joins TRBV12-3 or TRBV12-4 and TRBJ1-1; 7 nucleotides line up with TRBD1. This CDR3 region has 15 residues. Losses at the gene ends were 5 bases for V and 5 bases for J; bases not matched to a gene: 11. CDR3 bases: TGTGCCAGCAGTAGTATGACAGGGCTTGGGACTGAAGCTTTCTTT. This translates into CASSSMTGLGTEAFF.

The J gene is TRBJ2-1, the V gene TRBV7-8; tentatively, D is TRBD1 (6 bases). The germline CDR1 and CDR2 sequences are SGHVS and FQNEAQ. The CDR3 is 15 amino acids. Trimming removed 1 base from V and 7 bases from J, with 14 bases in between. The CDR3 DNA reads as TGTGCCAGCAGCTTAGGCCAGGGGCGATGGAATGAGCAGTTCTTC. This sequence encodes CASSLGQGRWNEQFF.

This clonotype was recorded many times. The V and J genes are TRBV5-4 and TRBJ2-1, with D possibly being TRBD1 or TRBD2 (5 bases each). The CDR3 runs 16 residues. The V and J ends lost 4 bases and 3 bases respectively, with 17 bases between them. Germline V gives CDR1 SGHNT, CDR2 YYREEE (reference sequence). The CDR3 here is CASSLRIGTSYNEQFF. The CDR3 DNA is TGTGCCAGCAGCCTGAGGATTGGGACGAGCTACAATGAGCAGTTCTTC.

This chain links TRBV6-1 with TRBJ2-1, with 9 bases identical to TRBD2. CDR1 MNHNS and CDR2 SASEGT come from the germline V gene. V lost 7 bases and J lost 10; bases outside the gene matches: 14. The CDR3 has 15 residues. CDR3 coding DNA: TGTGCCAGCAAGGGGATTAGCGGGAGAGAAGGCGAGCAGTTCTTC. Translated, it gives CASKGISGREGEQFF.

This clonotype was detected many times. V gene TRBV13 combines with J gene TRBJ2-2; TRBD2 agrees at 10 bases. The CDR3 contains 16 residues. CDR1 PRHDT and CDR2 FYEKMQ come from the germline V gene (reference sequence). Trimming took 5 bases from V and 3 from J; bases not matched to a gene: 6. This CDR3 reads CASSPRLAGHTGELFF. In DNA, the CDR3 is TGTGCCAGCAGCCCCAGACTAGCGGGTCACACCGGGGAGCTGTTTTTT. The full variable domain, its missing parts supplied by reference TRBV13 and TRBJ2-2, is AAGVIQSPRHLIKEKRETATLKCYPIPRHDTVYWYQQGPGQDPQFLISFYEKMQSDKGSIPDRFSAQQFSDYHSELNMSSLELGDSALYFCASSPRLAGHTGELFFGEGSRLTVL.

This chain links TRBV11-2 with TRBJ2-3; D is possibly TRBD2 (5 bases). CDR3 size: 17 residues. Germline V lookup: CDR1 SGHAT, CDR2 FQNNGV. Here the CDR3 DNA reads TGTACCAACGGCCTCAGTGGTATAGCGAGGGTGGCAGATACGCAGTATTTT. It specifies CTNGLSGIARVADTQYF.

Concerning this clonotype: Germline and junction disagree at one end, which may indicate a read error. The V gene is TRBV29-1, the J gene TRBJ1-1; TRBD1 matches at 8 bases. Germline CDR1 SQVTM, CDR2 ANQGSEA. This CDR3 has 15 residues. The CDR3 DNA follows: TGCGGCCCAATACCGGGACAGGTGATTTACACTGTAGCTTTCTTT. Its protein is CGPIPGQVIYTVAFF.

As for this clonotype: Relative to the germline gene, one junction end is altered; a read error may explain this. The chain links TRBV12-3 or TRBV12-4 to TRBJ2-1; perhaps D is TRBD1 or TRBD2 (6 bases each). The CDR3 loop spans 15 amino acids. The CDR3 bases are TGTCCCAGCAGAGACGAGGGGGAGGCCCCCAATGAACAGTTCTTC. Amino acid sequence: CPSRDEGEAPNEQFF.

The rearrangement joins TRBV2 to TRBJ2-1, with 14 bases matching TRBD2. Germline V gives CDR1 SNHLY, CDR2 FYNNEI. The CDR3 has 14 residues. V lost 8 bases to trimming and J lost 9 bases; unmatched junction nucleotides: 6. CDR3 protein: CASVRGLAGVEQFF. The CDR3 DNA reads TGTGCCAGCGTAAGGGGACTAGCGGGAGTTGAGCAGTTCTTC.

The V gene is TRBV11-2, the J gene TRBJ2-3, with TRBD2 identical over 7 bases. The CDR3 consists of 15 residues. Germline lookup yields CDR1 SGHAT and CDR2 FQNNGV. CDR3: CACSSRGGETDTQYF. The CDR3 DNA sequence: TGTGCTTGCAGCTCCCGTGGGGGGGAGACAGATACGCAGTATTTT.

To note about this clonotype: At one end the junction does not follow the germline gene, possibly because of a read error. The chain has TRBV27 and TRBJ2-7; unclear D gene. The CDR3 contains 14 residues. Germline V CDR1 and CDR2: MNHEY, SMNVEV (reference sequence). In DNA, the CDR3 is TGTGCCATCAGTTTAACGGTACACTCCTACGAGCAGTACTTC. This encodes CAISLTVHSYEQYF.

With respect to this clonotype: The junction and the germline gene differ at one end; a read error may be behind it. This sequence joins TRBV12-3 or TRBV12-4 and TRBJ2-7; 8 nucleotides line up with TRBD1. CDR3 length equals 15 residues. The CDR3 spells CASNPTGDRSYKQYF. CDR3 coding DNA: TGTGCCAGCAACCCGACAGGGGACAGATCCTACAAGCAGTACTTC.

Concerning this clonotype itself: A read error may be the cause here, since a much bigger clone is one base away. The chain combines TRBV5-5 with TRBJ2-1; 8 bases align to TRBD2. The germline CDR1 and CDR2 sequences are SGHKS and YYEKEE (reference sequence). This CDR3 is built from 18 residues. CDR3 coding DNA: TGTGCCAGCAGCTTGGTAGCGGGAAGAATTAGCTCCTACAGTGAGCAGTTCTTC. The encoded protein is CASSLVAGRISSYSEQFF.

A note on this clonotype: Since the CDR3 does not end with the conserved phenylalanine or tryptophan, this likely comes from a read error. This rearrangement joins TRBV11-1 to TRBJ2-7; TRBD1 matches 12 bases. The V gene's germline CDR1 is SGHAT and CDR2 FQDESV (reference sequence). CDR3 size: 15 residues. The CDR3 sequence is CASSPGTGGSYEQYS. As DNA, the CDR3 is TGTGCAAGCAGCCCCGGGACAGGGGGCAGCTACGAGCAGTACTCC.